This is a list of T cell receptor beta chains from one sample in a study of T cells in narcolepsy. Repertoires were generated with immunoSEQ multiplex PCR, while TCRdb's copy carries only in-frame clones and drops some. In the table there are 35,000 or so clones, approximately 86% of which are singletons. What was sequenced was CD45RA- memory CD4+ T cells from PBMCs. The receptors originated from a human donor with narcolepsy. Each CDR3 is given without its conserved first and last residue. Each record gives: V gene, D gene, J gene, clone size, CDR3 protein. D genes are given only for firm matches. Clone size is stated in some rows and not others, as once, few, many or a class when expanded.

V gene: TRBV14; D gene: TRBD1; J gene: TRBJ1-6; clone size: few; CDR3 protein: ASSPPGQAYNSPLH
V gene: TRBV29-1; D gene: .; J gene: TRBJ2-7; clone size: .; CDR3 protein: SVEDPRSTYEQY
V gene: TRBV5-1; D gene: .; J gene: TRBJ2-5; clone size: .; CDR3 protein: ASSLNGLETQY
V gene: TRBV11-2; D gene: TRBD1; J gene: TRBJ1-4; clone size: .; CDR3 protein: ASSLGGTGMEKLF
V gene: TRBV27; D gene: TRBD2; J gene: TRBJ2-3; clone size: .; CDR3 protein: ASSLTRGGRYDTQY
V gene: TRBV10-1; D gene: .; J gene: TRBJ1-1; clone size: .; CDR3 protein: ASSEQTALGTEAF
V gene: TRBV18; D gene: TRBD1; J gene: TRBJ1-2; clone size: .; CDR3 protein: ATQEGQGMGGYT
V gene: TRBV7-9; D gene: .; J gene: TRBJ2-6; clone size: .; CDR3 protein: ASSSRRSGANVLT
V gene: TRBV11-2; D gene: .; J gene: TRBJ2-7; clone size: .; CDR3 protein: ASSLGGGRTSSYEQY
V gene: TRBV28; D gene: .; J gene: TRBJ2-5; clone size: few; CDR3 protein: ASSSRTHQETQY
V gene: TRBV7-2; D gene: TRBD1; J gene: TRBJ1-1; clone size: .; CDR3 protein: ASSLAGTGNAYEAF